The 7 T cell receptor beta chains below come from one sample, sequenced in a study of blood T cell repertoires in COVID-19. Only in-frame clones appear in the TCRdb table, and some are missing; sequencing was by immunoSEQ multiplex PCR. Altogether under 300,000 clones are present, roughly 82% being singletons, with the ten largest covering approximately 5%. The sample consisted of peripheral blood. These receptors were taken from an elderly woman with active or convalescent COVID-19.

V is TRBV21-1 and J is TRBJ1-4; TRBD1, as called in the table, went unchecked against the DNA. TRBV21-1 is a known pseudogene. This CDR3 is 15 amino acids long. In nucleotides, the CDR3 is TGTGCCAGCAGCAAAGGGCCCGTCTCGAATGAAAAACTGTTTTTT. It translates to CASSKGPVSNEKLFF.

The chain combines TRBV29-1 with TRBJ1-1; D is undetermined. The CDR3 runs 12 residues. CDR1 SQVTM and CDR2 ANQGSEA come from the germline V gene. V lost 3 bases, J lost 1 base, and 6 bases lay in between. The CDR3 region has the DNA TGCAGCGTTGACGAACAGAACACTGAAGCTTTCTTT. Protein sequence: CSVDEQNTEAFF.

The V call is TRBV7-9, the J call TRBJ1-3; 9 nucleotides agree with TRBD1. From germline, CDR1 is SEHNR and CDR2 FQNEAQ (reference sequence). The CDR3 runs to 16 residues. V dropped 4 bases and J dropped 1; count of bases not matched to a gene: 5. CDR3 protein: CASSSSGTGSGNTIYF. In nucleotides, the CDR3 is TGTGCCAGCAGCTCTTCCGGGACAGGGTCTGGAAACACCATATATTTT.

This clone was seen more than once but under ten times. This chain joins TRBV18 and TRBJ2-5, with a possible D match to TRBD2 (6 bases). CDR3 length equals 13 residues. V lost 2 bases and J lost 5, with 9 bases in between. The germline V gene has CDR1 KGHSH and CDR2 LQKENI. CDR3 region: CASSPGGSETQYF. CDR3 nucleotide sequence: TGTGCCAGCTCACCAGGAGGGTCCGAGACCCAGTACTTC.

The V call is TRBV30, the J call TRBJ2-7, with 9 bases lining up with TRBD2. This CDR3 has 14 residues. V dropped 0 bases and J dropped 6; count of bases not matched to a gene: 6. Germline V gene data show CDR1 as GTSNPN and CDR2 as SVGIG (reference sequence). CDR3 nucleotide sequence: TGTGCCTGGAGTGTAGGCCTAGCGGGAACCGAGCAGTACTTC. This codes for CAWSVGLAGTEQYF.

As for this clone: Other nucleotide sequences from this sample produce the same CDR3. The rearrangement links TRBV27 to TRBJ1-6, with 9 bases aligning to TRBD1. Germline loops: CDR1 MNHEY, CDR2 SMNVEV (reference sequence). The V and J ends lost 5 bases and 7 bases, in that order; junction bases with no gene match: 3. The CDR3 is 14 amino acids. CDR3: CASSAGTGNSPLHF. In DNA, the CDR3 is TGTGCCAGCAGTGCCGGGACAGGGAATTCACCCCTCCACTTT.

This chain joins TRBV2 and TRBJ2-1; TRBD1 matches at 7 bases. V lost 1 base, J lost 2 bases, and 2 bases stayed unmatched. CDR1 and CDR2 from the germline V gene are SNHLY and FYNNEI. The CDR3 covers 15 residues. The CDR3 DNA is TGTGCCAGCAGTGAAGGGGGGACAGCCTACAATGAGCAGTTCTTC. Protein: CASSEGGTAYNEQFF.